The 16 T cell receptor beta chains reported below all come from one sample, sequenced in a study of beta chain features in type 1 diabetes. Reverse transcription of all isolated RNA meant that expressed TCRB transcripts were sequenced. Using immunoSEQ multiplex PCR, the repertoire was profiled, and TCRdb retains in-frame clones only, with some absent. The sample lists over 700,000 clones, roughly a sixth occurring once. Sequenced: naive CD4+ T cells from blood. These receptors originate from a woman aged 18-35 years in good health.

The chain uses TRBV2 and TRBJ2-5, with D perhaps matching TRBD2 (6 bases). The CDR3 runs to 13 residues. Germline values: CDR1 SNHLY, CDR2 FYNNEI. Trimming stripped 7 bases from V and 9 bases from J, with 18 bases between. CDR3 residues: CASKSASAWAQYF. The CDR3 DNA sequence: TGTGCCAGCAAATCGGCTAGCGCATGGGCCCAGTACTTC.

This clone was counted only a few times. CDR3 sequence (DNA): TGTGCCAGCAGCTTACACCTGAGGAGGGAGGGTAGGACCGGGGAGCTGTTTTTT. Its translation is CASSLHLRREGRTGELFF. The rearrangement uses TRBV7-6 and TRBJ2-2; TRBD2 matches 7 bases. The CDR3 spans 18 residues. Germline-derived CDR1 and CDR2 are SGHVS and FNYEAQ. Trimming cost V 2 bases and J 5 bases; bases outside gene matches: 14.

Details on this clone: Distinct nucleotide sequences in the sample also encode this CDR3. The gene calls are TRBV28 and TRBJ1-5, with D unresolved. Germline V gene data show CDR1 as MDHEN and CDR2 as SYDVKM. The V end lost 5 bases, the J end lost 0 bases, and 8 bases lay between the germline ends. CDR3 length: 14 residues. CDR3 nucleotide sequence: TGTGCCAGCAGTCCCGGGCGTAGCAATCAGCCCCAGCATTTT. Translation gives CASSPGRSNQPQHF. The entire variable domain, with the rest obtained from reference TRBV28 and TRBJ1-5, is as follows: DVKVTQSSRYLVKRTGEKVFLECVQDMDHENMFWYRQDPGLGLRLIYFSYDVKMKEKGDIPEGYSVSREKKERFSLILESASTNQTSMYLCASSPGRSNQPQHFGDGTRLSIL.

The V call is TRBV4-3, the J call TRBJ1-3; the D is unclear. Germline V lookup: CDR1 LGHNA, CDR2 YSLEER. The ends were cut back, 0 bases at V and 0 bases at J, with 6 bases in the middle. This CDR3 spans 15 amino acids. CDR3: CASSQDRNSGNTIYF. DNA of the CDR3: TGCGCCAGCAGCCAAGATAGGAACTCTGGAAACACCATATATTTT.

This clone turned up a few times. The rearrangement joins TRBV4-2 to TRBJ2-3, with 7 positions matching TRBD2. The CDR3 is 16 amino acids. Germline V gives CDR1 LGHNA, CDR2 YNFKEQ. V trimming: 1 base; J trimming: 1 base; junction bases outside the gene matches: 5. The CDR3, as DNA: TGTGCCAGCAGCCAAGTCCCGGGAGGTCGCACAGATACGCAGTATTTT. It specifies CASSQVPGGRTDTQYF.

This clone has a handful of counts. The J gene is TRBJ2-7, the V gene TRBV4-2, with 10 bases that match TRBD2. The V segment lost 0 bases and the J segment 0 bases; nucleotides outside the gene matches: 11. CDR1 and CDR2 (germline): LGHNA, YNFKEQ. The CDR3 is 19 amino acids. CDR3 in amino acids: CASSQDRTTSGSSSYEQYF. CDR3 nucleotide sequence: TGTGCCAGCAGCCAAGATCGGACGACTAGCGGGTCGAGCTCCTACGAGCAGTACTTC.

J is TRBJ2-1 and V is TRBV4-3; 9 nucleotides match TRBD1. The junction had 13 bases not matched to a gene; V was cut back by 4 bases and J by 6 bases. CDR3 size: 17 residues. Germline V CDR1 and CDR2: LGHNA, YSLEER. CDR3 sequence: CASSRWTGELRGNEQFF. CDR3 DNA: TGCGCCAGCAGCCGTTGGACAGGGGAGCTCAGAGGCAATGAGCAGTTCTTC.

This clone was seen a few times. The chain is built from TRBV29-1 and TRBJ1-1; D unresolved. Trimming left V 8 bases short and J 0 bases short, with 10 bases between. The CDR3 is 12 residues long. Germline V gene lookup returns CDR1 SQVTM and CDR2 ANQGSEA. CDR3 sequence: CSYDTVNTEAFF. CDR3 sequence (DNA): TGCAGCTATGACACAGTGAACACTGAAGCTTTCTTT.

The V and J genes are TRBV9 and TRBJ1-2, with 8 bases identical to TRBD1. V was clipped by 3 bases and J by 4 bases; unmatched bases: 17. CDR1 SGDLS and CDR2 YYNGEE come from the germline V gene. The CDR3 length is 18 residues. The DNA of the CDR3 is TGTGCCAGCAGCGGGCACTCGATCACCAGGGGGCTGCCCTATGGCTACACCTTC. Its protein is CASSGHSITRGLPYGYTF.

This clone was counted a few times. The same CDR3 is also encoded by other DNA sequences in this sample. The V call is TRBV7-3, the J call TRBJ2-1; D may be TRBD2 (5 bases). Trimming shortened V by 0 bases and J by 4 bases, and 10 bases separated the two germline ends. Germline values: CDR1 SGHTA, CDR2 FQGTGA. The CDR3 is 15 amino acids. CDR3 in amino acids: CASSLTSGGYNEQFF. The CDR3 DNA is TGTGCCAGCAGCTTAACAAGCGGAGGTTACAATGAGCAGTTCTTC.

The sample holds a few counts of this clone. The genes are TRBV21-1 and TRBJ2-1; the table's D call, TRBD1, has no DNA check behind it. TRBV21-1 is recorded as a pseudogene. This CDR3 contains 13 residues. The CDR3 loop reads CASSNGTRNEQFF. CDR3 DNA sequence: TGTGCCAGCAGCAACGGGACAAGAAATGAGCAGTTCTTC.

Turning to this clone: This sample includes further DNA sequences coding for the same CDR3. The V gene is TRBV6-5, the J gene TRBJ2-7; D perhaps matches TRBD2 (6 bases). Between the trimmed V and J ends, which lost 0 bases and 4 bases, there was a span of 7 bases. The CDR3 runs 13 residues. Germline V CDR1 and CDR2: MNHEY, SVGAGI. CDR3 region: CASSYSRGYEQYF. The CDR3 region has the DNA TGTGCCAGCAGTTACTCGCGGGGTTACGAGCAGTACTTC.

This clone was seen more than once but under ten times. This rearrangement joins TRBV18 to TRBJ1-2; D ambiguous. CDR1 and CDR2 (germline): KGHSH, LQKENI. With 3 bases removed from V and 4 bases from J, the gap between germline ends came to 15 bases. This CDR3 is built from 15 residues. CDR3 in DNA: TGTGCCAGCTCACCTGTGGGTAAAGACATCTATGGCTACACCTTC. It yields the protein CASSPVGKDIYGYTF.

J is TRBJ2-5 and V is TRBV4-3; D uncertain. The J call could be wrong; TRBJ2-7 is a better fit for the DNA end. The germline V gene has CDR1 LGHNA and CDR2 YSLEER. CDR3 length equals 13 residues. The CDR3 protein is CASSRGLVYEQYF. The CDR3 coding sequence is TGCGCCAGCAGCCGGGGTCTCGTATACGAGCAGTACTTC.

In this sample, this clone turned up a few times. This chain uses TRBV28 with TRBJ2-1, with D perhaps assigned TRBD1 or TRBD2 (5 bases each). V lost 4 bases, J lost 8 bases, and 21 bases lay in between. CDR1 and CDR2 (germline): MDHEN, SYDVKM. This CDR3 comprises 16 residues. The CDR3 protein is CASSSLKGTWSDEQFF. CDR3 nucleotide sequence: TGTGCCAGCAGTTCCCTGAAAGGGACCTGGTCGGATGAGCAGTTCTTC.

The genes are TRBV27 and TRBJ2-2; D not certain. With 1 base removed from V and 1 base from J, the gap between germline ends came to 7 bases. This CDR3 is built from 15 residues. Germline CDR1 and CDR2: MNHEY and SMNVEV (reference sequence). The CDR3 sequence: CASSLFLGNTGELFF. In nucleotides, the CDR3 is TGTGCCAGCAGTTTATTTCTAGGGAACACCGGGGAGCTGTTTTTT.